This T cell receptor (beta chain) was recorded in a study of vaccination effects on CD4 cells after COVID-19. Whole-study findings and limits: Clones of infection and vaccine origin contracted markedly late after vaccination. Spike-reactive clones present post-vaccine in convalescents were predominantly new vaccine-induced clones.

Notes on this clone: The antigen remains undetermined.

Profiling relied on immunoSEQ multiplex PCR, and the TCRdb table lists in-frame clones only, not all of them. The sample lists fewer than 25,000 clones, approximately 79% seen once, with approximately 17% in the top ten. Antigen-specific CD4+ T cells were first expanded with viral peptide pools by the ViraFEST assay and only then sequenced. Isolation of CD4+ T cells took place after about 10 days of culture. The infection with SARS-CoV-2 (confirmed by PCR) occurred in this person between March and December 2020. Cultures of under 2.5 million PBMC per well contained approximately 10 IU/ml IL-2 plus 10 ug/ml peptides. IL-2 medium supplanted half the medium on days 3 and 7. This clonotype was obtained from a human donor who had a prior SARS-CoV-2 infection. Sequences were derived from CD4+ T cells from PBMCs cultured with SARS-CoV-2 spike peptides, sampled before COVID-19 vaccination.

The CDR3 DNA reads as TGTGCCAGCGCCTCGACAGGCGTGCGCGAAAAACTGTTTTTT. This codes for CASASTGVREKLFF. V usage is TRBV3-1 (or the pseudogene TRBV3-2) and J usage is TRBJ1-4, with D tentatively TRBD1 (6 bases). The CDR3 has 14 amino acids. V lost 8 bases and J 8 bases, leaving 18 bases between the germline ends. CDR1 is LGHDT, CDR2 YNNKEL, per germline (reference sequence).